The present TCR beta chain was sequenced within a study of blood T cells in healthy people across ages. As for the study in general: Per two T cells, template switching captured roughly one barcoded beta molecule.

Germline V gene data show CDR1 as MGHRA and CDR2 as YSYEKL. Trimming at V came to 4 bases and at J to 2 bases, leaving 9 bases not matched to a gene. The CDR3 is 17 amino acids. A second roughly 7 to 11 cycle PCR used barcoded and J-beta primers. MiXCR, applied by TCRdb to the 5' RACE reads, yields one record per CDR3 protein. The sample has some 1.8 million distinct CDR3 sequences; about two fifths are singletons. This chain connects TRBV4-1 to TRBJ2-2, with TRBD1 identical over 8 bases. The TCR comes from a human donor in good health. Source material: blood. CDR3: CASSRPGQGPNTGELFF. The CDR3 nucleotides read TGCGCCAGCAGCCGACCTGGACAGGGACCTAACACCGGGGAGCTGTTTTTT.